In this sample, the clone carrying this TCR beta chain turned up once. What it recognizes is unknown. The PCR used 60 Vbeta and 13 Jbeta primers. Method: immunoSEQ multiplex PCR; TCRdb's copy keeps in-frame clones and lacks some. Here the sample spans under 200,000 clones, about 80% being singletons. This entry belongs to a study of cytomegalovirus exposure and HLA in healthy donors. General study findings and limits: Whilst most TCR sequences proved rare, a subset of public TCRs occurred across many donors. TRBV6-2, TRBV6-3 and some other V segments were unresolvable in 87-base-pair reads. Later analysis associated a missense DCLRE1C variant with TCR beta V- and J-gene trimming. Sequencing probably produced one cluster of sequence variants that were highly shared.

The V gene lost 0 bases and the J gene lost 4 bases, with 13 bases spanning the gap. Germline V gene lookup returns CDR1 SGDLS and CDR2 YYNGEE. The CDR3 is 16 residues long. The receptor comes from a middle-aged man in good health and CMV-seropositive. The sequencing sample was made of PBMCs. The genes are TRBV9 and TRBJ2-2; the D is unclear. CDR3 in amino acids: CASSVGQSSSTGELFF. The CDR3 DNA is TGTGCCAGCAGCGTAGGACAAAGTAGTTCCACCGGGGAGCTGTTTTTT.